Listed below are T cell receptor beta chains from one sample, sequenced in a study of T-cell memory formation after mild COVID-19. TCRdb itself ran the 5' RACE reads through MiXCR, one entry per CDR3 protein. The table records about 430,000 distinct CDR3 sequences, 24% of them present only once. The specimen was PBMCs or a T cell subset sorted from them (not recorded which). These receptors all stem from an adult woman who had mild COVID-19 (a few samples of this study predate the infection). Cell type and time point are not known. Each CDR3 is given with its conserved first and last residue. D genes are given only for firm matches. Some rows have no size entry. The others give once, few or many, or a class for an expanded clone.

J,D,V,size,CDR3,DNA
TRBJ1-5,.,TRBV6-1,few,CASSEVGGGGQPQHF,TGTGCCAGCAGTGAAGTTGGGGGCGGCGGTCAGCCCCAGCATTTT
TRBJ1-1,TRBD1,TRBV6-6,.,CASSYPGQGGTEAFF,TGTGCCAGCAGTTACCCGGGACAGGGGGGGACTGAAGCTTTCTTT
TRBJ2-7,.,TRBV5-1,few,CASSLTGMNYEQYF,TGCGCCAGCAGCTTGACAGGGATGAACTACGAGCAGTACTTC
TRBJ2-1,TRBD1,TRBV20-1,many,CSAKAGQGSQNEQFF,TGCAGTGCTAAGGCGGGACAGGGGTCTCAGAATGAGCAGTTCTTC
TRBJ1-6,.,TRBV4-2,.,CASSRNGRNSPLHF,TGTGCCAGCAGCAGGAACGGCAGAAATTCACCCCTCCACTTT
TRBJ2-7,TRBD1,TRBV5-1,few,CASSSSIQGAYEQYF,TGCGCCAGCAGCTCATCCATACAGGGGGCTTACGAGCAGTACTTC
TRBJ1-2,.,TRBV2,few,CASSLDIYGYTF,TGTGCCAGCAGTTTGGACATCTATGGCTACACCTTC
TRBJ2-7,TRBD1,TRBV25-1,.,CASRTGVEQYF,TGTGCCAGCAGGACAGGGGTCGAGCAGTACTTC
TRBJ1-2,TRBD1,TRBV7-2,.,CASRETGAHYGYTF,TGTGCCAGCAGGGAGACAGGGGCCCACTATGGCTACACCTTC
TRBJ2-3,.,TRBV7-2,many,CASSYADTQYF,TGTGCCAGCAGCTACGCAGATACGCAGTATTTT
TRBJ2-7,.,TRBV20-1,few,CSAKTGTAYEQYF,TGCAGTGCTAAAACCGGGACTGCATACGAGCAGTACTTC
TRBJ2-3,TRBD2,TRBV6-1,.,CASSQSGRRADTQYF,TGTGCCAGCAGTCAGAGCGGGAGACGTGCAGATACGCAGTATTTT
TRBJ2-2,.,TRBV9,.,CASALISGELFF,TGTGCCAGCGCGCTCATCTCCGGGGAGCTGTTTTTT
TRBJ2-3,.,TRBV15,few,CATSRSRLEDTQYF,TGTGCCACCAGCAGATCGCGCCTCGAAGATACGCAGTATTTT
TRBJ1-1,.,TRBV28,.,CASSSVPGAFF,TGTGCCAGCAGTTCCGTCCCTGGAGCTTTCTTT
TRBJ1-2,.,TRBV9,.,CASSVATRTVNYGYTF,TGTGCCAGCAGCGTAGCTACTAGGACAGTTAACTATGGCTACACCTTC
TRBJ1-1,.,TRBV7-6,few,CASVDRNTEAFF,TGTGCCAGCGTCGACAGGAACACTGAAGCTTTCTTT
TRBJ2-7,.,TRBV27,few,CASSSAALRVDEQYF,TGTGCCAGCAGTTCAGCGGCCCTTCGGGTAGACGAGCAGTACTTC
TRBJ2-6,.,TRBV4-1,few,CASSQGGGHSGANVLTF,TGCGCCAGCAGCCAAGGGGGCGGGCACTCTGGGGCCAACGTCCTGACTTTC
TRBJ2-5,.,TRBV25-1,.,CASSYSGTSFQETQYF,TGTGCCAGCAGTTACTCCGGGACATCTTTCCAAGAGACCCAGTACTTC
TRBJ1-1,.,TRBV7-8,few,CASSLVTTEAFF,TGTGCCAGCAGCTTAGTAACCACTGAAGCTTTCTTT
TRBJ2-7,TRBD1,TRBV7-9,few,CARSHPDRAYEQYF,TGTGCCAGAAGCCACCCGGACAGGGCCTACGAGCAGTACTTC
TRBJ1-2,.,TRBV29-1,few,CSGGQGNSYPYGYTF,TGCAGCGGGGGGCAGGGAAACTCCTACCCCTATGGCTACACCTTC
TRBJ2-1,.,TRBV12-3/TRBV12-4,few,CASSLASWGQFF,TGTGCCAGCAGTTTAGCGTCTTGGGGCCAGTTCTTC
TRBJ2-2,TRBD2,TRBV24-1,.,CATSGRESTGELFF,TGTGCCACCAGTGGGCGGGAGAGCACCGGGGAGCTGTTTTTT
TRBJ2-5,.,TRBV7-2,few,CASSFRGKETQYF,TGTGCCAGCAGCTTCAGGGGCAAAGAGACCCAGTACTTC
TRBJ2-1,.,TRBV7-9,few,CASSTHNEQFF,TGTGCCAGCAGTACCCACAATGAGCAGTTCTTC
TRBJ2-1,.,TRBV4-3,few,CASSQDIRGRGNEQFF,TGCGCCAGCAGCCAAGATATCAGGGGTCGTGGCAATGAGCAGTTCTTC
TRBJ1-2,TRBD1,TRBV19,few,CASREPGQGNYGYTF,TGTGCCAGTAGGGAGCCGGGACAGGGTAACTATGGCTACACCTTC
TRBJ2-3,.,TRBV5-1,.,CASSLQGPFADTQYF,TGCGCCAGCAGCCTGCAGGGCCCCTTTGCAGATACGCAGTATTTT
TRBJ2-7,.,TRBV29-1,.,CSVEEPESYEQYF,TGCAGCGTTGAAGAACCAGAAAGCTACGAGCAGTACTTC
TRBJ1-2,.,TRBV12-3/TRBV12-4,.,CASTPNRASYGYTF,TGTGCCAGCACCCCGAACAGGGCGTCCTATGGCTACACCTTC
TRBJ1-4,.,TRBV12-3/TRBV12-4,.,CASSFLTGAEKLFF,TGTGCCAGCAGTTTTCTGACGGGGGCTGAAAAACTGTTTTTT
TRBJ2-7,.,TRBV7-9,.,CASSGPGSGTEQYF,TGTGCCAGCAGCGGTCCAGGGTCAGGGACCGAGCAGTACTTC
TRBJ2-1,TRBD2,TRBV28,.,CASSPLAEKNNEQFF,TGTGCCAGCAGCCCTCTAGCGGAGAAAAACAATGAGCAGTTCTTC
TRBJ2-3,.,TRBV7-3,.,CASSLYRPETDTQYF,TGTGCCAGCAGCTTATACCGACCGGAGACAGATACGCAGTATTTT
TRBJ2-1,TRBD1,TRBV5-1,few,CASSGQGASSYNEQFF,TGCGCCAGCAGCGGCCAGGGGGCCAGCTCCTACAATGAGCAGTTCTTC
TRBJ2-2,.,TRBV7-2,few,CASSLVYGGVNTGELFF,TGTGCCAGCAGCTTAGTCTACGGCGGAGTGAACACCGGGGAGCTGTTTTTT
TRBJ1-5,.,TRBV12-3/TRBV12-4,few,CASSFDGRSNQPQHF,TGTGCCAGCAGTTTTGACGGCCGAAGCAATCAGCCCCAGCATTTT
TRBJ2-6,.,TRBV5-1,many,CASSLDSGANVLTF,TGTGCCAGTTCACTCGATTCTGGGGCCAACGTCCTGACTTTC
TRBJ2-3,.,TRBV5-1,few,CASSFSPDTQYF,TGCGCCAGCAGCTTCAGCCCAGATACGCAGTATTTT
TRBJ1-3,.,TRBV6-1,.,CASSERRISGNTIYF,TGTGCCAGCAGTGAACGGCGGATCTCTGGAAACACCATATATTTT
TRBJ2-2,.,TRBV25-1,.,CASSVHAGELFF,TGTGCCAGCAGTGTGCATGCCGGGGAGCTGTTTTTT
TRBJ2-1,.,TRBV5-1,many,CASSLEGSYNEQFF,TGCGCCAGCAGCTTGGAAGGGTCCTACAATGAGCAGTTCTTC